These T cell receptor beta chains were read from a single sample in a study of radiotherapy plus CTLA-4 blockade in lung cancer. Sequenced by immunoSEQ multiplex PCR; TCRdb stores in-frame clones only, minus some. The table has about 64,000 clones, approximately 68% seen once; the top ten hold approximately 8.3%. Source: peripheral blood, taken from a patient treated with radiotherapy plus ipilimumab. These receptor sequences come from a human donor with non-small cell lung cancer whose response to radiotherapy plus ipilimumab could not be evaluated. CDR3s include the opening cysteine and the closing phenylalanine or tryptophan. The D gene is left open where the match is weak. Clone sizes are given selectively: once, few, many, or a class where the clone is expanded.

abundance: .; j_gene: TRBJ1-1; d_gene: TRBD1; v_gene: TRBV6-5; CDR3aa: CASSGQGGREAFF; CDR3nt: TGTGCCAGCAGTGGACAGGGGGGGCGTGAAGCTTTCTTT
abundance: .; j_gene: TRBJ2-2; d_gene: .; v_gene: TRBV7-2; CDR3aa: CASSLAEGNTGELFF; CDR3nt: TGTGCCAGCAGCTTAGCGGAGGGGAACACCGGGGAGCTGTTTTTT
abundance: .; j_gene: TRBJ1-1; d_gene: .; v_gene: TRBV5-4; CDR3aa: CASSFDRNTEAFF; CDR3nt: TGTGCCAGCAGCTTCGACAGGAACACTGAAGCTTTCTTT
abundance: .; j_gene: TRBJ1-1; d_gene: .; v_gene: TRBV7-9; CDR3aa: CASSFGSGWLVDGEAFF; CDR3nt: TGTGCCAGCAGCTTTGGGTCAGGGTGGTTGGTTGATGGTGAAGCTTTCTTT
abundance: .; j_gene: TRBJ1-1; d_gene: .; v_gene: TRBV27; CDR3aa: CASSSPSVYTEAFF; CDR3nt: TGTGCCAGCAGTTCCCCTTCCGTGTACACTGAAGCTTTCTTT
abundance: .; j_gene: TRBJ1-3; d_gene: .; v_gene: TRBV6-5; CDR3aa: CASRRISGNTIYF; CDR3nt: TGTGCCAGCAGGCGGATCTCTGGAAACACCATATATTTT
abundance: .; j_gene: TRBJ1-2; d_gene: .; v_gene: TRBV11-2; CDR3aa: CASSLEVNSEGGYTF; CDR3nt: TGTGCCAGCAGCTTAGAGGTTAACAGTGAGGGCGGCTACACCTTC
abundance: few; j_gene: TRBJ2-7; d_gene: TRBD2; v_gene: TRBV5-1; CDR3aa: CASSLDGLAESYEQYF; CDR3nt: TGCGCCAGCAGCTTGGATGGACTAGCGGAGTCCTACGAGCAGTACTTC
abundance: .; j_gene: TRBJ1-1; d_gene: .; v_gene: TRBV11-3; CDR3aa: CASSPQTVNTEAFF; CDR3nt: TGTGCCAGCAGCCCCCAGACTGTGAACACTGAAGCTTTCTTT
abundance: .; j_gene: TRBJ2-3; d_gene: TRBD2; v_gene: TRBV27; CDR3aa: CASSLLAGGLADTQYF; CDR3nt: TGTGCCAGCAGTTTATTAGCGGGAGGGTTGGCAGATACGCAGTATTTT
abundance: .; j_gene: TRBJ2-1; d_gene: .; v_gene: TRBV11-2; CDR3aa: CASSPPDTGYNEQFF; CDR3nt: TGTGCCAGCAGCCCCCCGGACACGGGCTACAATGAGCAGTTCTTC
abundance: few; j_gene: TRBJ2-5; d_gene: .; v_gene: TRBV6-5; CDR3aa: CASSYSGQGLETQYF; CDR3nt: TGTGCCAGCAGTTACTCTGGGCAGGGGTTGGAGACCCAGTACTTC